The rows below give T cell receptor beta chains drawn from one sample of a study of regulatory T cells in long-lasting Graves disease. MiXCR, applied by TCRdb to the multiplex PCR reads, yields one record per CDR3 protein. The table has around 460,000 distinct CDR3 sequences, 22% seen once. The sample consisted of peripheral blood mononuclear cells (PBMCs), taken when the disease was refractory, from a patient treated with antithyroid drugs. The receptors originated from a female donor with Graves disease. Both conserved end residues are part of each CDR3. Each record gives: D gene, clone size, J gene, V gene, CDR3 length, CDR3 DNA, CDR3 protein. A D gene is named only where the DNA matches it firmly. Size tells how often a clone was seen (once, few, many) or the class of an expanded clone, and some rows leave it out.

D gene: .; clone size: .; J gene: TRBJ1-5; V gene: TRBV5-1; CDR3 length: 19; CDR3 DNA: TGCGCCGGCAGTCTATACCCTTTGGTCCTGAACGGCCCAGGGCAGCCCCAGCATTTT; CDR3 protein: CAGSLYPLVLNGPGQPQHF
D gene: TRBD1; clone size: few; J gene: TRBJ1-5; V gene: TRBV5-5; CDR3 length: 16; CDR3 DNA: TGTGCCAGCAGCTTGGGATTAGGACAGGACAATCAGCCCCAGCATTTT; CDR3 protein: CASSLGLGQDNQPQHF
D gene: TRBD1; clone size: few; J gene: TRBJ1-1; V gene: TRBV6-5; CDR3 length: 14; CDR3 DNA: TGTGCCAGCAGTTACTCAACAGGGGTTACTGAAGCTTTCTTT; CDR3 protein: CASSYSTGVTEAFF
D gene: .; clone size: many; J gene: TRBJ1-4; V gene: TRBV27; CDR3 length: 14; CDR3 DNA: TGTGCCAGCAGTCCATGGCCACATCGTGAAAAACTGTTTTTT; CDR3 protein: CASSPWPHREKLFF
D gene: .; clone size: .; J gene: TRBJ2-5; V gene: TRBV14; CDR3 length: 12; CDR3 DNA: TGTGCCAGCAGCCAAGCCTTAAAGACCCAGTACTTC; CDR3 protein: CASSQALKTQYF
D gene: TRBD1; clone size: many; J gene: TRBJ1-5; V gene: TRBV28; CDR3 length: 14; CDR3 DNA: TGTGCCAGCTTTCAGGGGACAGGGACTCAGCCCCAGCATTTT; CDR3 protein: CASFQGTGTQPQHF
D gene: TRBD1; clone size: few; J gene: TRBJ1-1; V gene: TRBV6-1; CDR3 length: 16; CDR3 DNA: TGTGCCAGCAGCATAGGGACAGCAAATTTTATGGCTGAAGCTTTCTTT; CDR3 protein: CASSIGTANFMAEAFF
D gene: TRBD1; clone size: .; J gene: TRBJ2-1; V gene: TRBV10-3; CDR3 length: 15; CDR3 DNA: TGTGCCATCAGTGATGAGAGGGACAGGGCCCATGAGCAGTTCTTC; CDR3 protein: CAISDERDRAHEQFF
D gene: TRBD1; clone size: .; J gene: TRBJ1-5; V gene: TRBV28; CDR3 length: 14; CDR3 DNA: TGTGCCAGCACCCCGGACAGGGGCAATCAGCCCCAGCATTTT; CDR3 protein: CASTPDRGNQPQHF
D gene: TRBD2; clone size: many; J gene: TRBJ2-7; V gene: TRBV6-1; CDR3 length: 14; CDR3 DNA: TGTGCCAGCAGTGAAACGGGACTAGCTCCCGAGCAGTACTTC; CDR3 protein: CASSETGLAPEQYF
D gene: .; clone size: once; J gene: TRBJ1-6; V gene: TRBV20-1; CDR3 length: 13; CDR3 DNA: TGCAGTGCTGAGAGGGGTGAAAATTCACCCCTCCACTTT; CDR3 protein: CSAERGENSPLHF
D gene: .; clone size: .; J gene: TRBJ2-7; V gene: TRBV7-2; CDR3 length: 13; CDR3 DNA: TGTGCCAGCAGATTAGGTCCGGGAAACGAGCAGTACTTC; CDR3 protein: CASRLGPGNEQYF
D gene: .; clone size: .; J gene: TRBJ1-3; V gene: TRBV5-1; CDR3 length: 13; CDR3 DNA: TGCGCCAGCAGCTTGGTTGAGGGAAACACCATATATTTT; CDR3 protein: CASSLVEGNTIYF
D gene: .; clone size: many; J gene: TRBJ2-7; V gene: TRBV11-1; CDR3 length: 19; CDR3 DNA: TGTGCCAGCAGCCAAGGCCTCGAGGGCGGTGGACTCGATCTCTACGAGCAGTACTTC; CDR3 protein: CASSQGLEGGGLDLYEQYF
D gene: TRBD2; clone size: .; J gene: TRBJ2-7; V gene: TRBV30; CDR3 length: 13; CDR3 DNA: TGTGCTTGGGGAGGGTCGGGCGGAGCCGAGCAGTACTTC; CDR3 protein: CAWGGSGGAEQYF